This record concerns one T cell receptor beta chain sequence. Its antigen is unidentified. The protocol was immunoSEQ multiplex PCR, while the TCRdb copy is restricted to in-frame clones and leaves out a portion. The table has about 96,000 clones, 85% to 90% seen once; the top ten hold roughly 26%. These data belong to a study of T cell responses to AZD1222 COVID-19 vaccine. V shed 7 bases and J 4 bases; nucleotides not matched to a gene: 3. The CDR3 has 13 residues. Germline V CDR1 and CDR2: SNHLY, FYNNEI. Findings and limits, study-wide: Sampled repertoires all dated from after the peak T cell response.

The clonotype was recovered from an adult in good health. Sequences were derived from peripheral blood, sampled on day 0 of AZD1222 vaccination. This chain connects TRBV2 to TRBJ1-3; 8 positions match TRBD1. CDR3 residues: CASTRQGGNTIYF. The DNA for the CDR3 is TGTGCCAGCACTAGACAGGGGGGAAACACCATATATTTT.